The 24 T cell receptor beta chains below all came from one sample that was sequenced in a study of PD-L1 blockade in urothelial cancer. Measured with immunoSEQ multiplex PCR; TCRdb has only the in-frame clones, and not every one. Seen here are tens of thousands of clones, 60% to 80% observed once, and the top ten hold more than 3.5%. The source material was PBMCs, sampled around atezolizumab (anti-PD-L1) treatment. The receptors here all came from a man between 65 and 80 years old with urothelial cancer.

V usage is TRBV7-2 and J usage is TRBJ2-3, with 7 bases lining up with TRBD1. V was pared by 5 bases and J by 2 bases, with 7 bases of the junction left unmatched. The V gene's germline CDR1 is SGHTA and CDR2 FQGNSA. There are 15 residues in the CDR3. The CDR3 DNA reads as TGTGCCAGCAGCGGTCGACAGGGCCACACAGATACGCAGTATTTT. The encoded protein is CASSGRQGHTDTQYF.

CDR3 nucleotide sequence: TGTGCCAGCAGTTACGGACACCATAGCTACACCTTC. Translating it yields CASSYGHHSYTF. The chain combines TRBV6-5 with TRBJ1-2, with D perhaps matching TRBD1 (5 bases). Trimming removed 2 bases from V and 9 bases from J, with 10 bases in between. In germline, CDR1 is MNHEY, CDR2 SVGAGI. This CDR3 is 12 amino acids long.

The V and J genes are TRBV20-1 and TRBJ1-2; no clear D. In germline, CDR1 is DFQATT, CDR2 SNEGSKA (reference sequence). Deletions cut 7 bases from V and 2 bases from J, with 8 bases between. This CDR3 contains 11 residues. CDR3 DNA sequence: TGCAGTGTTGACGGGAACTATGGCTACACCTTC. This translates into CSVDGNYGYTF.

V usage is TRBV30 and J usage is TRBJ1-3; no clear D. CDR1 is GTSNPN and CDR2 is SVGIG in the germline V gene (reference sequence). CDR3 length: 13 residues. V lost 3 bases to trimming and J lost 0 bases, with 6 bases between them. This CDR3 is CAWSHSSGNTIYF. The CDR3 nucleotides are TGTGCCTGGAGCCACAGCTCTGGAAACACCATATATTTT.

The CDR3 sequence is CASSVDGGRSKNNEQYF. For the CDR3, the DNA is TGTGCCAGCAGCGTAGACGGGGGGCGGTCAAAAAATAACGAGCAGTACTTC. The chain is built from TRBV9 and TRBJ2-7, with a weak D call TRBD2 (7 bases). This CDR3 is 17 amino acids long. Germline V CDR1 and CDR2: SGDLS, YYNGEE. The V gene lost 0 bases and the J gene lost 5 bases, with 21 bases spanning the gap.

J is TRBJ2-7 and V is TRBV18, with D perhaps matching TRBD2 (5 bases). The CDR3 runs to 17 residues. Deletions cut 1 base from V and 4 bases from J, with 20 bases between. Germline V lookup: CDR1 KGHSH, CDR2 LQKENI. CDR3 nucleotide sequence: TGTGCCAGCTCACCACTGGGTCGAGGGCAGCTGATTTACGAGCAGTACTTC. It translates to CASSPLGRGQLIYEQYF.

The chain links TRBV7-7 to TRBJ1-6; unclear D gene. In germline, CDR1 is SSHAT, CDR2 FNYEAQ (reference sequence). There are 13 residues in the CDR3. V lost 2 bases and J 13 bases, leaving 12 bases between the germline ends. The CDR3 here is CASSLTEAGPLHF. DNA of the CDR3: TGTGCCAGCAGCTTAACTGAGGCGGGGCCCCTCCACTTT.

CDR3 DNA: TGTGCCAGTAGCCTCTGGGGAGGTGAAGCTTTCTTT. Amino acid sequence: CASSLWGGEAFF. V and J are TRBV19 and TRBJ1-1; D gene ambiguous. The CDR3 sequence is 12 residues long. Germline-derived CDR1 and CDR2 are LNHDA and SQIVND (reference sequence). The V gene lost 6 bases and the J gene lost 7 bases, with 12 bases spanning the gap.

In nucleotides, the CDR3 is TGTGCCTGGAGGCGCGGCCAGAATCAGCCCCAGCATTTT. It yields the protein CAWRRGQNQPQHF. J is TRBJ1-5 and V is TRBV30; D is ambiguous. CDR1 and CDR2 (germline): GTSNPN, SVGIG (reference sequence). Trimming removed 3 bases at V and 4 bases at J, with 10 bases between. This CDR3 has 13 amino acids.

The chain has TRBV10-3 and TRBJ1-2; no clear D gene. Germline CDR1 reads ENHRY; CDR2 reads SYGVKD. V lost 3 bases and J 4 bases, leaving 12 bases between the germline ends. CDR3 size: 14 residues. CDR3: CAISEGNRGYGYTF. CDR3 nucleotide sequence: TGTGCCATCAGTGAAGGGAATCGGGGCTATGGCTACACCTTC.

CDR3 sequence (DNA): TGTGCCAGCAGCGTAGGGTTAGACTATGGCTACACCTTC. Translated, it gives CASSVGLDYGYTF. The rearrangement uses TRBV9 and TRBJ1-2; D gene unclear. V shed 0 bases and J shed 3 bases, with 6 bases lying between them. This CDR3 comprises 13 residues. Germline V gene data show CDR1 as SGDLS and CDR2 as YYNGEE.

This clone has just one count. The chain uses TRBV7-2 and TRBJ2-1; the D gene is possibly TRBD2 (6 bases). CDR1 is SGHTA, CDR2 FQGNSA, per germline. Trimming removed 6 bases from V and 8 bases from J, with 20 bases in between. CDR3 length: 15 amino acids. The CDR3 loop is CASRDPGLSLDEQFF. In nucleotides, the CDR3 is TGTGCCAGCAGGGATCCGGGACTGTCTTTGGATGAGCAGTTCTTC.

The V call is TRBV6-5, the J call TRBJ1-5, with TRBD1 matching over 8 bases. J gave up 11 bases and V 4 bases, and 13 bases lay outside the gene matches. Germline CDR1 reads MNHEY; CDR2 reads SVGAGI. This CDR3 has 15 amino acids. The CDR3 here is CASSSSGTGSISQHF. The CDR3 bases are TGTGCCAGCAGTTCCTCCGGGACAGGCTCTATTTCCCAGCATTTT.

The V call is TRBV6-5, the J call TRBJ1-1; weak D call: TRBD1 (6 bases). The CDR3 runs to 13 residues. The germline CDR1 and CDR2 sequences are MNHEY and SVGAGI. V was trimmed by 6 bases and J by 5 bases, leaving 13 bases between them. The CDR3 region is CASSPTQGTEAFF. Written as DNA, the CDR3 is TGTGCCAGCAGCCCTACACAGGGAACTGAAGCTTTCTTT.

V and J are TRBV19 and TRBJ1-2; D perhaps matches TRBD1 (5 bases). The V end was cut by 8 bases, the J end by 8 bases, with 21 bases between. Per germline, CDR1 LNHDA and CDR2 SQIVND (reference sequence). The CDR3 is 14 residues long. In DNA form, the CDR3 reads TGTGCCAGTCAGGGAGCCGCGGGGTCTCGGGGCTACACCTTC. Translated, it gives CASQGAAGSRGYTF.

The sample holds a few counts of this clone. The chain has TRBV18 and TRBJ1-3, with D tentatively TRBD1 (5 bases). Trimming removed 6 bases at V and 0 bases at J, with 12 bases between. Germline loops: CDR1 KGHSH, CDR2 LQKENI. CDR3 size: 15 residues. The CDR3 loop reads CASSLRGDSGNTIYF. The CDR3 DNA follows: TGTGCCAGCTCCTTGCGGGGCGACTCTGGAAACACCATATATTTT.

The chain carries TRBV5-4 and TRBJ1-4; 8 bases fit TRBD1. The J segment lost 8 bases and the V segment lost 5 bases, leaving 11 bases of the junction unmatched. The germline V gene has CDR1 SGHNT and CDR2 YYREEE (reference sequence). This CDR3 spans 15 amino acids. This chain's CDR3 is CASSSNRGMREKLFF. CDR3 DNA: TGTGCCAGCAGTTCTAACAGGGGGATGAGGGAAAAACTGTTTTTT.

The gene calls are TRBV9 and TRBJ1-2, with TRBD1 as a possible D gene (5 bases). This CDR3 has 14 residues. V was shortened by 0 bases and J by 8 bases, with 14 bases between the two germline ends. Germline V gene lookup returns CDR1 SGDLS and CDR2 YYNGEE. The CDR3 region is CASSVGPGHGGYTF. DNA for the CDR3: TGTGCCAGCAGCGTAGGTCCAGGGCACGGCGGCTACACCTTC. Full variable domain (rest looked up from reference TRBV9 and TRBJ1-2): DSGVTQTPKHLITATGQRVTLRCSPRSGDLSVYWYQQSLDQGLQFLIQYYNGEERAKGNILERFSAQQFPDLHSELNLSSLELGDSALYFCASSVGPGHGGYTFGSGTRLTVV.

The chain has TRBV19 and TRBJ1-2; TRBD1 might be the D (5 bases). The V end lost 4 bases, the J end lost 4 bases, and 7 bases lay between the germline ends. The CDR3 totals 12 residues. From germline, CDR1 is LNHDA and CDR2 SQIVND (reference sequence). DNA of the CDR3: TGTGCCAGTAGTAAGACAGCCTATGGCTACACCTTC. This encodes CASSKTAYGYTF.

This chain's CDR3 is CASSSIRGPTDEQYF. For the CDR3, the DNA is TGTGCCAGCAGCAGCATCAGGGGGCCGACGGACGAGCAGTACTTC. V gene TRBV7-8 combines with J gene TRBJ2-7; TRBD1 matches at 8 bases. The germline gives CDR1 SGHVS, CDR2 FQNEAQ. V lost 5 bases, J lost 5 bases, and 11 bases stayed unmatched. The CDR3 is made up of 15 amino acids. The variable domain in full, completed from reference TRBV7-8 and TRBJ2-7, reads GAGVSQSPRYKVAKRGQDVALRCDPISGHVSLFWYQQALGQGPEFLTYFQNEAQLDKSGLPSDRFFAERPEGSVSTLKIQRTQQEDSAVYLCASSSIRGPTDEQYFGPGTRLTVT.

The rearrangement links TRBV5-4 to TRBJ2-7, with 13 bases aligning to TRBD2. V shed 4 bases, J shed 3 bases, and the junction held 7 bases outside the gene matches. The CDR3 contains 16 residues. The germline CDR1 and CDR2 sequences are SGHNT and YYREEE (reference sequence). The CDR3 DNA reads TGTGCCAGCAGCATCGGGACTAGCGGGGCCCTCTACGAGCAGTACTTC. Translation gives CASSIGTSGALYEQYF.

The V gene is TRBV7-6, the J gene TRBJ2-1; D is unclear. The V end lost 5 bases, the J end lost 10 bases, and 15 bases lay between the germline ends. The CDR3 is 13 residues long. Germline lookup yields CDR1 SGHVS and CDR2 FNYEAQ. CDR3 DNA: TGTGCCAGCAGCGCCCCCTCTTTGGCAGAGCAGTTCTTC. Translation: CASSAPSLAEQFF.

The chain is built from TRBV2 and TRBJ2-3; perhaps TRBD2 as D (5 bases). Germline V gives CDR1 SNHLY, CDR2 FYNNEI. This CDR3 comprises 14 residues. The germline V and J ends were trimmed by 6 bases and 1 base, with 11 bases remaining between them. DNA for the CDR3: TGTGCCAGCAGGGAAAGGCGGGGCACAGATACGCAGTATTTT. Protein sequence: CASRERRGTDTQYF. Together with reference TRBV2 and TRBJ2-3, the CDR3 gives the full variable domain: EPEVTQTPSHQVTQMGQEVILRCVPISNHLYFYWYRQILGQKVEFLVSFYNNEISEKSEIFDDQFSVERPDGSNFTLKIRSTKLEDSAMYFCASRERRGTDTQYFGPGTRLTVL.

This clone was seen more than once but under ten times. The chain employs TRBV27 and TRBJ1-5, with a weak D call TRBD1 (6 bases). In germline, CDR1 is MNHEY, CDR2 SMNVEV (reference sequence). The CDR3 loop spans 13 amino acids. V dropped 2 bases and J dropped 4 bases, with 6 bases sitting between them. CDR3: CASSLQGNQPQHF. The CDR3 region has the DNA TGTGCCAGCAGTTTACAGGGGAATCAGCCCCAGCATTTT.